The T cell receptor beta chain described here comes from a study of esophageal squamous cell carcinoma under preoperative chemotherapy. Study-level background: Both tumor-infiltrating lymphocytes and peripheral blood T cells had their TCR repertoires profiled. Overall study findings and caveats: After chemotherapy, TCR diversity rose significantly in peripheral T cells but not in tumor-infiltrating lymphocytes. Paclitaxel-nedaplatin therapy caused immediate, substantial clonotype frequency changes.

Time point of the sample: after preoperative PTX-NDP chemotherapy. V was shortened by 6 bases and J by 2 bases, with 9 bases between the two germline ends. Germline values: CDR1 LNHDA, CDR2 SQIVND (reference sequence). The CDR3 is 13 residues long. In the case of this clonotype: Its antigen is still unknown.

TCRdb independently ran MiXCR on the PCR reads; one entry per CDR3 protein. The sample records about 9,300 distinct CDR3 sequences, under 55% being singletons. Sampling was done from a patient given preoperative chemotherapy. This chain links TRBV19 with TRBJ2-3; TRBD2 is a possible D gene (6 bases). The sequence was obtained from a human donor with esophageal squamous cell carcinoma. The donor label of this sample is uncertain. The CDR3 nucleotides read TGTGCCAGTAGCGGGGGATTCACAGATACGCAGTATTTT. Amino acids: CASSGGFTDTQYF.